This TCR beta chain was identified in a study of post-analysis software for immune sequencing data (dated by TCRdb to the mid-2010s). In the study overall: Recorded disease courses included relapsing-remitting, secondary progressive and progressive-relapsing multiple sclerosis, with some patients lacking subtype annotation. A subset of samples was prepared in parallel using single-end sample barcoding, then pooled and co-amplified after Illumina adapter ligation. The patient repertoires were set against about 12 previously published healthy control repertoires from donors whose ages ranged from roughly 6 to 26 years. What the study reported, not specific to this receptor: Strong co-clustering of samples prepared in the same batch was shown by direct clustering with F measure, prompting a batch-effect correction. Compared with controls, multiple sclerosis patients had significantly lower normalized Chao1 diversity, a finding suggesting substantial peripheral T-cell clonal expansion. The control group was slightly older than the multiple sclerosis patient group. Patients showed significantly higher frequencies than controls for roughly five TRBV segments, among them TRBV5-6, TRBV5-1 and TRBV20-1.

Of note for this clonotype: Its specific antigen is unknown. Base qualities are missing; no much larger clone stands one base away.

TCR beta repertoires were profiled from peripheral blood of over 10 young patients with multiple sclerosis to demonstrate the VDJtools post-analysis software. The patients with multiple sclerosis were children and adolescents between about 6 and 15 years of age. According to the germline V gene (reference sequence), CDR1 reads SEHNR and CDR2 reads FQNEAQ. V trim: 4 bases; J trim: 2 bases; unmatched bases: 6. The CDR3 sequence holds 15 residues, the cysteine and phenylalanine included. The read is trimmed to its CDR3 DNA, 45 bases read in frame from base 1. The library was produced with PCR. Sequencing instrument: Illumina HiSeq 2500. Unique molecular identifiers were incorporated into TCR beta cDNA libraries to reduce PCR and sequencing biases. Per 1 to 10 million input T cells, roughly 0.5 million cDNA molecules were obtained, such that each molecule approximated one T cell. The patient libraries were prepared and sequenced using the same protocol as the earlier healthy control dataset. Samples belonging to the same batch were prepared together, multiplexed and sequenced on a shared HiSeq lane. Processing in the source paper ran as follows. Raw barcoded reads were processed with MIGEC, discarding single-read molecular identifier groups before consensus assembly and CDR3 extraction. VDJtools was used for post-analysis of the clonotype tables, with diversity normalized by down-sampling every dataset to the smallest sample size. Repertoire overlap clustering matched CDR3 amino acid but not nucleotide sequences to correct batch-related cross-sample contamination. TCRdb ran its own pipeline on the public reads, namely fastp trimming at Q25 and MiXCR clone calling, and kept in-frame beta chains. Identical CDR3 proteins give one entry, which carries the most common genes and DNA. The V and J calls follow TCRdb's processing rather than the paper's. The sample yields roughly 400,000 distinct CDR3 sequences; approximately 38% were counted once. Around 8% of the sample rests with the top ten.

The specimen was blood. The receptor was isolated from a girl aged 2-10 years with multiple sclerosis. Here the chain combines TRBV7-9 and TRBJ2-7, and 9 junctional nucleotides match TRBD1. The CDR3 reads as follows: CASSSDRGYTYEQYF. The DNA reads TGTGCCAGCAGCTCGGACAGGGGTTATACCTACGAGCAGTACTTC. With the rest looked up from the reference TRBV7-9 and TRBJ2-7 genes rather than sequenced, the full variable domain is DTGVSQNPRHKITKRGQNVTFRCDPISEHNRLYWYRQTLGQGPEFLTYFQNEAQLEKSRLLSDRFSAERPKGSFSTLEIQRTEQGDSAMYLCASSSDRGYTYEQYFGPGTRLTVT.